One T cell receptor beta chain is described in this entry. Its antigen is unidentified. The data are from a study of cytomegalovirus exposure and HLA in healthy donors. Regarding the study as a whole: Presence/absence analyses assumed roughly uniform sequencing depth across donors, which may not hold. Previously analyzed data showed that most TCR beta V segments were productive at a frequency of about 87% or about 30%. The authors excluded some V segments, including TRBV6-2 and TRBV6-3, as indistinguishable.

The V end was cut by 2 bases, the J end by 8 bases, with 13 bases between. The CDR3 runs to 14 residues. CDR1 is MDHEN and CDR2 is SYDVKM in the germline V gene. The PCR had 60 Vbeta and 13 Jbeta primers. This table comes from immunoSEQ multiplex PCR, and its TCRdb copy is limited to in-frame clones, with some not included. This sample carries around 91,000 clones, about nine tenths of them seen once, and the ten largest clones take around a tenth. The J gene is TRBJ2-1, the V gene TRBV28; D is unclear. The material sequenced was PBMCs. This receptor was identified in a man aged 25-40 years in good health and CMV-seropositive. The CDR3 sequence: CASSLRPTVDEQFF. The CDR3 DNA reads TGTGCCAGCAGTTTACGCCCTACGGTCGATGAGCAGTTCTTC.